This entry lists 5 T cell receptor beta chains sequenced from one sample in a study of cytomegalovirus exposure and HLA in healthy donors (dated 2017 in TCRdb). The library was obtained by the immunoSEQ multiplex PCR assay. For the multiplex PCR, a mixture combining 60 forward primers for TCR Vbeta segments and 13 reverse primers for TCR Jbeta segments was used. TCRdb holds this immuneACCESS table with in-frame rearrangements only. Some clones are missing; in checked studies, unresolved V genes explain under half, and the rest has no known cause. A total of around 150,000 clones appear in this sample, around 79% of them only once. About 3.5% of the sample belongs to the ten largest clones. Sequencing was performed on PBMCs. These receptors were taken from a human donor in good health.

This sequence joins TRBV10-3 and TRBJ2-5, with 11 bases lining up with TRBD1. This CDR3 region has 15 residues. V dropped 2 bases and J dropped 5; count of bases not matched to a gene: 4. Per the germline V gene, CDR1 is ENHRY and CDR2 is SYGVKD. Here the CDR3 DNA reads TGTGCCATCAGTGAGGGACAGGGGGCGTTTGAGACCCAGTACTTC. It encodes CAISEGQGAFETQYF.

The chain uses TRBV10-3 and TRBJ2-3; 9 nucleotides agree with TRBD2. Germline assignment: CDR1 ENHRY and CDR2 SYGVKD. J lost 2 bases, V lost 4 bases, and 7 bases had no gene match. This CDR3 spans 16 amino acids. CDR3 loop: CAISASGLASTDTQYF. CDR3 sequence (DNA): TGTGCCATCAGTGCCTCCGGACTAGCGTCCACAGATACGCAGTATTTT.

This chain links TRBV10-3 with TRBJ2-7; tentative D call: TRBD1 (6 bases). V lost 4 bases and J 4 bases, leaving 11 bases between the germline ends. The CDR3 has 13 residues. Germline values: CDR1 ENHRY, CDR2 SYGVKD. CDR3 in amino acids: CAISASTGYEQYF. DNA for the CDR3: TGTGCCATCAGTGCATCAACAGGGTACGAGCAGTACTTC.

This clone was counted a few times. The chain has TRBV5-1 and TRBJ2-7; D may be TRBD2 (5 bases). V shed 0 bases and J shed 6 bases, with 16 bases lying between them. CDR1 is SGHRS and CDR2 is YFSETQ in the germline V gene. The CDR3 spans 15 residues. The CDR3: CASSLDGERLGEQYF. The CDR3 DNA sequence: TGCGCCAGCAGCTTGGATGGGGAGAGATTAGGCGAGCAGTACTTC.

The chain joins TRBV29-1 to TRBJ1-1; possible D gene TRBD1, 6 bases. Germline V gene sequence: CDR1 SQVTM, CDR2 ANQGSEA. V was trimmed by 7 bases and J by 3 bases, leaving 9 bases between them. This CDR3 spans 11 amino acids. CDR3 sequence reads: CSARGHTEAFF. The CDR3 bases are TGCAGCGCCAGGGGTCACACTGAAGCTTTCTTT.